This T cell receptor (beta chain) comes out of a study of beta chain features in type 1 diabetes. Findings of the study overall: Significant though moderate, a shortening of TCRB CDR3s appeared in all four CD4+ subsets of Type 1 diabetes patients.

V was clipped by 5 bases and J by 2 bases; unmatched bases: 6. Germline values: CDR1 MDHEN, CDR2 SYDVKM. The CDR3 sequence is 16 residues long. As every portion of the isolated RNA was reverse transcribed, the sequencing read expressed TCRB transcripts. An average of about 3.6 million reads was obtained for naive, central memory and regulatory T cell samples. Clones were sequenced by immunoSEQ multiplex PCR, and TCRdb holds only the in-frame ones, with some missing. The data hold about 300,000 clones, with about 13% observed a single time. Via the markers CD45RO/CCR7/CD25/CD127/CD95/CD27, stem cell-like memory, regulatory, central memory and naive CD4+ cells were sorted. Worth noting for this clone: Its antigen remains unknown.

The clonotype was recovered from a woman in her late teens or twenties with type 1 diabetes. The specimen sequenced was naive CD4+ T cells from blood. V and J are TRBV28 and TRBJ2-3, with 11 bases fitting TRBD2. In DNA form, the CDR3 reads TGTGCCAGCAGTACAACTAGCGGGGGTTCCACAGATACGCAGTATTTT. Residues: CASSTTSGGSTDTQYF.